One and the same sample provided the 17 T cell receptor beta chains below, sequenced in a study of T cells in Graves' hyperthyroidism and ophthalmopathy. Amplified regions were TCR beta CDR3 sequences from RNA transcripts. When the TCR CDR3 underwent first-round RT-PCR, the HTBI primer set was used. TCRdb recomputed calls from the multiplex PCR reads with MiXCR, one row per CDR3 protein. The data contain fewer than 400,000 distinct CDR3 sequences, around 25% of them singletons. The sample comprised blood. These receptors were obtained from a man aged 45 to 65 with Graves' hyperthyroidism.

This clonotype was observed a few times. The chain combines TRBV12-3 or TRBV12-4 with TRBJ1-1; 9 nucleotides match TRBD1. V lost 0 bases to trimming and J lost 7 bases; unmatched junction nucleotides: 6. The CDR3 is 15 amino acids. The CDR3 sequence: CASSLAGQGLFEAFF. As DNA, the CDR3 is TGTGCCAGCAGTTTAGCGGGACAGGGCTTGTTTGAAGCTTTCTTT.

CDR3 sequence reads: CATSDSEVTGELFF. The CDR3 DNA is TGTGCCACCAGTGATTCGGAAGTCACCGGGGAGCTGTTTTTT. The rearrangement uses TRBV24-1 and TRBJ2-2; no firm D call. V gave up 2 bases and J gave up 4 bases, with 7 bases separating them. This CDR3 region has 14 residues. Germline CDR1 and CDR2: KGHDR and SFDVKD.

This chain connects TRBV6-2 or TRBV6-3 to TRBJ1-2, with unresolved D. The CDR3 sequence is 13 residues long. Germline V CDR1 and CDR2: MNHEY, SVGEGT. Trimming stripped 5 bases from V and 2 bases from J, with 9 bases between. The CDR3 nucleotides read TGTGCCAGCAGTGTCACACGGAACTATGGCTACACCTTC. It codes for CASSVTRNYGYTF.

In this sample, this clonotype turned up many times. This chain joins TRBV11-1 and TRBJ2-1; D not resolved. Germline CDR1 and CDR2: SGHAT and FQDESV (reference sequence). Between the trimmed V and J ends, which lost 1 base and 4 bases, there was a span of 5 bases. The CDR3 runs to 13 residues. The CDR3 bases are TGTGCCAGCAGCTTAGACCAATACAATGAGCAGTTCTTC. Translation: CASSLDQYNEQFF. The full variable domain, rest sourced from reference TRBV11-1 and TRBJ2-1, is EAEVAQSPRYKITEKSQAVAFWCDPISGHATLYWYRQILGQGPELLVQFQDESVVDDSQLPKDRFSAERLKGVDSTLKIQPAELGDSAMYLCASSLDQYNEQFFGPGTRLTVL.

This clonotype was seen repeatedly, ten times or more. This chain connects TRBV3-1 to TRBJ2-5; possible D gene TRBD1, 7 bases. CDR1 is LGHDT and CDR2 is YNNKEL in the germline V gene (reference sequence). The V end was cut by 5 bases, the J end by 9 bases, with 19 bases between. The CDR3 contains 14 residues. This chain's CDR3 is CASSALGQGEAQYF. The CDR3 region has the DNA TGTGCCAGCAGCGCCTTGGGGCAGGGGGAGGCCCAGTACTTC.

With regard to this clonotype: This may be a read error: a much more frequent sequence differs by one nucleotide. The chain employs TRBV18 and TRBJ1-1; possible D gene TRBD1, 5 bases. Germline loops: CDR1 KGHSH, CDR2 LQKENI. V gave up 6 bases and J gave up 3 bases, with 11 bases separating them. This CDR3 contains 13 residues. Written as DNA, the CDR3 is TGTGCCAGCTCGCCCGGGGCCGACACTGAAGCTTTCTTT. This sequence encodes CASSPGADTEAFF.

This clonotype was recorded once. The chain has TRBV11-3 and TRBJ1-3; D not certain. This CDR3 spans 16 amino acids. Between the trimmed V and J ends, which lost 5 bases and 0 bases, there was a span of 14 bases. Germline assignment: CDR1 SGHNT and CDR2 YENEEA. The CDR3 is CASSPLVGRSGNTIYF. The CDR3 bases are TGTGCCAGCAGCCCCCTGGTAGGCCGCTCTGGAAACACCATATATTTT.

This clonotype has just a few counts. CDR3 nucleotides: TGCGCCAGCAGCCCTCGTCCCAGCGCAAACTCTAACTATGGCTACACCTTC. Amino acid sequence: CASSPRPSANSNYGYTF. The rearrangement uses TRBV5-1 and TRBJ1-2; no definite D call. The CDR3 has 17 amino acids. Trimming cost V 4 bases and J 0 bases, with 19 bases left between them. Germline V lookup: CDR1 SGHRS, CDR2 YFSETQ. Looking up the rest from reference TRBV5-1 and TRBJ1-2 gives the full variable domain: KAGVTQTPRYLIKTRGQQVTLSCSPISGHRSVSWYQQTPGQGLQFLFEYFSETQRNKGNFPGRFSGRQFSNSRSEMNVSTLELGDSALYLCASSPRPSANSNYGYTFGSGTRLTVV.

The sample holds many counts of this clonotype. J is TRBJ2-1 and V is TRBV7-8; TRBD2 aligns across 11 bases. V shed 3 bases and J 5 bases; nucleotides not matched to a gene: 3. The CDR3 is made up of 15 amino acids. Looked up from germline, CDR1 is SGHVS and CDR2 is FQNEAQ. The CDR3, as DNA: TGTGCCAGCAGCTTTAGCGGGAGGGCCGACAATGAGCAGTTCTTC. Its translation is CASSFSGRADNEQFF.

This clonotype appeared once. The chain is built from TRBV9 and TRBJ1-1; the D is unclear. The CDR3 consists of 15 residues. CDR1 is SGDLS and CDR2 is YYNGEE in the germline V gene. Trimming stripped 0 bases from V and 0 bases from J, with 9 bases between. The CDR3 is CASSVGTEMNTEAFF. The CDR3 DNA reads as TGTGCCAGCAGCGTAGGGACGGAAATGAACACTGAAGCTTTCTTT.

The chain recombines TRBV28 with TRBJ2-3; 11 nucleotides agree with TRBD1. This CDR3 is built from 15 residues. V was clipped by 5 bases and J by 4 bases; unmatched bases: 5. Germline V gives CDR1 MDHEN, CDR2 SYDVKM. CDR3 coding DNA: TGTGCCAGCAGTACACGGACAGGGGGCGCAGATACGCAGTATTTT. Translating gives CASSTRTGGADTQYF. The full variable domain, with the rest looked up from reference TRBV28 and TRBJ2-3, is DVKVTQSSRYLVKRTGEKVFLECVQDMDHENMFWYRQDPGLGLRLIYFSYDVKMKEKGDIPEGYSVSREKKERFSLILESASTNQTSMYLCASSTRTGGADTQYFGPGTRLTVL.

V usage is TRBV15 and J usage is TRBJ2-7; either TRBD1 or TRBD2 may fit D (5 bases each). The CDR3 loop spans 13 amino acids. Trimming removed 4 bases at V and 12 bases at J, with 19 bases between. Germline values: CDR1 LNHNV, CDR2 YYDKDF (reference sequence). The CDR3 protein is CATSTRDGEDRYF. The CDR3 DNA sequence: TGTGCCACCAGCACGAGGGACGGCGAGGATCGGTACTTC.

This clonotype was seen more than once but under ten times. The rearrangement links TRBV24-1 to TRBJ2-5, with D perhaps TRBD2 (5 bases). This CDR3 region has 15 residues. Germline V gene lookup returns CDR1 KGHDR and CDR2 SFDVKD. Trimming took off 3 bases at V and 5 bases at J, with 15 bases between the two ends. CDR3 nucleotide sequence: TGTGCCACCAGTGATCCTAGGACTCCGGGGGAGACCCAGTACTTC. Its translation is CATSDPRTPGETQYF.

V usage is TRBV20-1 and J usage is TRBJ2-7; 8 positions agree with TRBD2. The CDR3 contains 12 residues. Germline CDR1 is DFQATT and CDR2 is SNEGSKA (reference sequence). V lost 5 bases to trimming and J lost 3 bases; unmatched junction nucleotides: 3. The CDR3 DNA follows: TGCAGTGCTTCGGGACTAGTCTACGAGCAGTACTTC. Residues: CSASGLVYEQYF.

This clonotype was recorded at least ten times. The genes are TRBV29-1 and TRBJ2-1; 7 positions agree with TRBD1. Germline trimming cut 0 bases from V and 4 bases from J; bases unmatched to any gene: 9. CDR3 length: 16 amino acids. Germline-derived CDR1 and CDR2 are SQVTM and ANQGSEA. This chain's CDR3 is CSVEDPDRAAYNEQFF. The CDR3 DNA sequence: TGCAGCGTTGAAGACCCAGACAGGGCGGCATACAATGAGCAGTTCTTC.

The chain joins TRBV30 to TRBJ1-2; possible D gene TRBD1, 5 bases. Germline CDR1 is GTSNPN and CDR2 is SVGIG (reference sequence). There are 11 residues in the CDR3. Deletions cut 0 bases from V and 6 bases from J, with 5 bases between. The CDR3 spells CAWSVGDGYTF. The CDR3 nucleotides read TGTGCCTGGAGTGTGGGGGATGGCTACACCTTC.

Ten or more counts support this clonotype. The chain has TRBV11-3 and TRBJ2-3; D is possibly TRBD2 (6 bases). CDR3 length: 14 residues. CDR1 is SGHNT and CDR2 is YENEEA in the germline V gene. With 5 bases removed from V and 4 bases from J, the gap between germline ends came to 13 bases. CDR3 amino acids: CASSSRGGSDTQYF. The DNA for the CDR3 is TGTGCCAGCAGCAGCAGAGGAGGGTCAGATACGCAGTATTTT. Drawing the rest from reference TRBV11-3 and TRBJ2-3, the complete variable domain is EAGVVQSPRYKIIEKKQPVAFWCNPISGHNTLYWYLQNLGQGPELLIRYENEEAVDDSQLPKDRFSAERLKGVDSTLKIQPAELGDSAVYLCASSSRGGSDTQYFGPGTRLTVL.